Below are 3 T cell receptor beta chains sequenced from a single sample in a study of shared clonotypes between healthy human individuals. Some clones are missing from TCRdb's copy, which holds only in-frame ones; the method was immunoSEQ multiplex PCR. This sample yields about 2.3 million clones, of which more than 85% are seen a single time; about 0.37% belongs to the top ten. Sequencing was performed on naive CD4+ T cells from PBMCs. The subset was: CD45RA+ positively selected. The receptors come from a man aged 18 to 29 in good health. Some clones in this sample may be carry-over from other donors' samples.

As DNA, the CDR3 is TGTGCCAGCAGTTACCGGGGTAGCGGGAGAATAGATACGCAGTATTTT. This translates into CASSYRGSGRIDTQYF. The chain combines TRBV6-5 with TRBJ2-3; 9 bases fit TRBD2. CDR1 MNHEY and CDR2 SVGAGI come from the germline V gene. CDR3 length: 16 amino acids. Losses at the gene ends were 2 bases for V and 5 bases for J; bases not matched to a gene: 8.

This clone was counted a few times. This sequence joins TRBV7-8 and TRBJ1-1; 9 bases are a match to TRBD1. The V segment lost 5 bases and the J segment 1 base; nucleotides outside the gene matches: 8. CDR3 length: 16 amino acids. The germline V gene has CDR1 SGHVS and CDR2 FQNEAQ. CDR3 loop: CASSLIGTGSNTEAFF. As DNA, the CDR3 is TGTGCCAGCAGCCTCATAGGGACAGGGTCGAACACTGAAGCTTTCTTT.

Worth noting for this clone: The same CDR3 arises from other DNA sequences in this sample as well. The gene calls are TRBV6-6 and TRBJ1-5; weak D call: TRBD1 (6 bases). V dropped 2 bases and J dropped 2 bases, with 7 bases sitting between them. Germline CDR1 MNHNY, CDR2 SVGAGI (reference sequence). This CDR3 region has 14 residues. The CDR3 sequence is CASSYRTGNQPQHF. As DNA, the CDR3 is TGTGCCAGCAGTTACCGGACAGGCAATCAGCCCCAGCATTTT.